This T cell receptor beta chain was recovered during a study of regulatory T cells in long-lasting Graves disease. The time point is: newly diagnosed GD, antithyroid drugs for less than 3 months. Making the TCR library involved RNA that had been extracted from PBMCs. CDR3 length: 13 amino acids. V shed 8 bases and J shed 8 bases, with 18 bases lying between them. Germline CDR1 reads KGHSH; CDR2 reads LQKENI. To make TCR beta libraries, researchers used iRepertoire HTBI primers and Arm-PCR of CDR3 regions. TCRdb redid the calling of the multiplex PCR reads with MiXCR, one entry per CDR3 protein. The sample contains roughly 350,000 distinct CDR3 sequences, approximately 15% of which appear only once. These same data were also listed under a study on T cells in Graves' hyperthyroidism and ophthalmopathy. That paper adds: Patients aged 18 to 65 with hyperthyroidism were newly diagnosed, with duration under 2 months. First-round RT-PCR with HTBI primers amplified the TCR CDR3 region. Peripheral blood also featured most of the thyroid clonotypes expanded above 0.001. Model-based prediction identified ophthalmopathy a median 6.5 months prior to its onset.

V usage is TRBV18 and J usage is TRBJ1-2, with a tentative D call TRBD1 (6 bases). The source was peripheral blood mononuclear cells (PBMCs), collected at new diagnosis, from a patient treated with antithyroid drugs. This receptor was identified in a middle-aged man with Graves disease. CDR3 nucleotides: TGTGCCAGCACCGGACAGAACCAGCGGGGCTACACCTTC. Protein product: CASTGQNQRGYTF.